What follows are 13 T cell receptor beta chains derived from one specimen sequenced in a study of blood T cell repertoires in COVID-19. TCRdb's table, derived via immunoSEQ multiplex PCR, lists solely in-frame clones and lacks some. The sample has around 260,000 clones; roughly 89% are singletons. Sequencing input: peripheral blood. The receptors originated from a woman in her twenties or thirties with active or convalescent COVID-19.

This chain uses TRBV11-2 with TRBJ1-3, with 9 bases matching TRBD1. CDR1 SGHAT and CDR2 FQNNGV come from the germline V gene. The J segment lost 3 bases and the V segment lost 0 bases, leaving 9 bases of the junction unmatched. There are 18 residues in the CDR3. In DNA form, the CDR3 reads TGTGCCAGCAGCTTAGACCCCCCCGGGACAGGGAATGGAAACACCATATATTTT. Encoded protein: CASSLDPPGTGNGNTIYF.

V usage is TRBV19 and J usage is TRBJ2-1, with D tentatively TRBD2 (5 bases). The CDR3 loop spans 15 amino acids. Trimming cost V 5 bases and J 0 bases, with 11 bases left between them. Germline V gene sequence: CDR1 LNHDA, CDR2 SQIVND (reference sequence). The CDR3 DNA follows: TGTGCCAGTAGTTTCCGAGGGCCCTCCTACAATGAGCAGTTCTTC. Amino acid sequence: CASSFRGPSYNEQFF. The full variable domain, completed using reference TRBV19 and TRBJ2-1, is DGGITQSPKYLFRKEGQNVTLSCEQNLNHDAMYWYRQDPGQGLRLIYYSQIVNDFQKGDIAEGYSVSREKKESFPLTVTSAQKNPTAFYLCASSFRGPSYNEQFFGPGTRLTVL.

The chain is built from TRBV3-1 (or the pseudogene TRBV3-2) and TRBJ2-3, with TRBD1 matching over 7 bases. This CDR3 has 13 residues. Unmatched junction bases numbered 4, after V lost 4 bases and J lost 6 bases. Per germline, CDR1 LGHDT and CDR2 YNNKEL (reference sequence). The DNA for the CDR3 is TGTGCCAGCAGCCGGGCCAGGGGGGATACGCAGTATTTT. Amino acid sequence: CASSRARGDTQYF.

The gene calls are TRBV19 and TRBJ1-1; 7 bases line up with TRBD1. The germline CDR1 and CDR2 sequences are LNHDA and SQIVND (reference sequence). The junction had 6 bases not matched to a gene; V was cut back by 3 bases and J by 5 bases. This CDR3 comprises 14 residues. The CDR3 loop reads CASSMQGVGTEAFF. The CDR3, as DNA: TGTGCCAGTAGTATGCAGGGGGTAGGGACTGAAGCTTTCTTT.

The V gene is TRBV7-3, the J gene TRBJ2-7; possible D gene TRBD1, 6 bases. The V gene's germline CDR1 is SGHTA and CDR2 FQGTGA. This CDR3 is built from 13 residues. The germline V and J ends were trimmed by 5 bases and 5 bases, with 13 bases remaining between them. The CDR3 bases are TGTGCCAGCAGCCGGACAGAACGGGACGAGCAGTACTTC. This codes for CASSRTERDEQYF.

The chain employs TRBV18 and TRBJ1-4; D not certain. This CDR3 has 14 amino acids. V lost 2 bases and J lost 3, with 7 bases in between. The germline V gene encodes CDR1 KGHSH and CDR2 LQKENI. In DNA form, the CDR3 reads TGTGCCAGCTCACCAGGCTCCCCTAATGAAAAACTGTTTTTT. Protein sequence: CASSPGSPNEKLFF.

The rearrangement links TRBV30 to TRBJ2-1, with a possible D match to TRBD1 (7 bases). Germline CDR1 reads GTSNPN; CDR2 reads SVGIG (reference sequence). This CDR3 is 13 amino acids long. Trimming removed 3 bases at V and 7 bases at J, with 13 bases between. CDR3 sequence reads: CAWREGAGNEQFF. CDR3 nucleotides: TGTGCCTGGAGGGAGGGGGCAGGTAATGAGCAGTTCTTC.

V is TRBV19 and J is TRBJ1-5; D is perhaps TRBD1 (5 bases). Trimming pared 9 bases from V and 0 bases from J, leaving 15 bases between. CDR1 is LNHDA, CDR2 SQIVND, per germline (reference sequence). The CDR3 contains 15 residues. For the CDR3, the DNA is TGTGCCAGCCGCCTGGGCAGGGCTAGCAATCAGCCCCAGCATTTT. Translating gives CASRLGRASNQPQHF.

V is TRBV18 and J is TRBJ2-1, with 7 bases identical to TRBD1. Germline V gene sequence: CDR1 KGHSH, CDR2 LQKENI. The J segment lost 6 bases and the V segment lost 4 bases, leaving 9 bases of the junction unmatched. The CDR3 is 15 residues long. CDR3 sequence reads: CASSRGTASPNEQFF. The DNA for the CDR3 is TGTGCCAGCTCACGAGGGACAGCGTCCCCCAATGAGCAGTTCTTC.

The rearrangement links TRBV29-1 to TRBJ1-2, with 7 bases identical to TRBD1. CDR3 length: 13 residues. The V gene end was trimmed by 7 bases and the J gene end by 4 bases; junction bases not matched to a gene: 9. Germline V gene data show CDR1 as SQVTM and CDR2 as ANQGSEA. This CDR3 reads CSGIDRASYGYTF. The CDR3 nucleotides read TGCAGCGGGATCGACAGGGCCTCCTATGGCTACACCTTC.

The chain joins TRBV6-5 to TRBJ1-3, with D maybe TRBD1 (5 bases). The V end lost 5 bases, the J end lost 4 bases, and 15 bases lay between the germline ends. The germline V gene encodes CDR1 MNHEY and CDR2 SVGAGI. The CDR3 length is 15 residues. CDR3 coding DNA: TGTGCCAGCAGTAGCACCGGGGGGTACGGAAACACCATATATTTT. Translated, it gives CASSSTGGYGNTIYF.

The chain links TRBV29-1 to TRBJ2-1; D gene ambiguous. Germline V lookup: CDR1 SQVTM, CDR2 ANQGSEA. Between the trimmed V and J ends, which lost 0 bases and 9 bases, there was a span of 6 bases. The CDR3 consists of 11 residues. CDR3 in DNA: TGCAGCGTTGAAGATAGAGGTGAGCAGTTCTTC. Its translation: CSVEDRGEQFF.

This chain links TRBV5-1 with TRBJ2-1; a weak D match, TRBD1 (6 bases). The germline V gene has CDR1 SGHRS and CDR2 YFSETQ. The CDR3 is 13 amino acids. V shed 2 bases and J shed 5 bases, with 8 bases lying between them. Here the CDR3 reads CASSFGQNNEQFF. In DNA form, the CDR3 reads TGCGCCAGCAGCTTCGGACAGAACAATGAGCAGTTCTTC.